The following is a TCR beta chain sequence with its context. Its antigen is not identified. In contrast to the negatively isolated CD8+ and CD4+ T cells, TEMRA cells were FACS-enriched. The length of the CDR3 is 15 residues. V trimming: 5 bases; J trimming: 4 bases; junction bases outside the gene matches: 5. Germline CDR1 reads SGHVS; CDR2 reads FQNEAQ. The data derive from a study of CD8 T cells in Susac syndrome. Overall study findings and caveats: Total CD8+ and CD8+ TEMRA repertoires contained sixteen and five Susac-specific public clones, respectively.

Reverse transcription used roughly 0.5 to 1 ug RNA and random hexamers. Each CDR3 protein gets one entry after TCRdb re-called the immunoSEQ multiplex PCR reads with MiXCR. The table records 75,000 to 80,000 distinct CDR3 sequences, less than 95% of them present only once. The chain couples TRBV7-8 to TRBJ2-1; 10 bases are a match to TRBD2. The sequence was obtained from a human donor with Susac syndrome. The specimen sequenced was CD8+ T cells from PBMCs. This CDR3 is CASSILAGDYNEQFF. CDR3 DNA sequence: TGTGCCAGCAGCATTCTAGCGGGGGATTACAATGAGCAGTTCTTC.